The sequence of this T cell receptor beta chain was determined in a study of blood T cells in healthy people across ages. Study findings and constraints: Age showed a roughly linear inverse relationship with TCR beta diversity per million T cells. Higher diversity, along with more naive CD4+ cells, distinguished long-lived donors from aged donors.

Notes on this clonotype: What it binds is not known.

J lost 6 bases, V lost 1 base, and 8 bases had no gene match. Germline V gene lookup returns CDR1 DFQATT and CDR2 SNEGSKA (reference sequence). This CDR3 is 16 amino acids long. Primed by a sample-barcoded 5' primer and a J-beta primer mix, a second PCR proceeded for 7 to 11 cycles. A template-switch adaptor that had 12 random nucleotides put a tag on each cDNA molecule. TCRdb recomputed calls from the 5' RACE reads with MiXCR, one row per CDR3 protein. The sample includes over 600,000 distinct CDR3 sequences, about 61% of them seen just once. The chain employs TRBV20-1 and TRBJ2-3; TRBD2 aligns across 12 bases. The sample was blood. The receptor's source is a man between 40 and 49 years old in good health. The CDR3 here is CSARAPTSGRGDTQYF. DNA for the CDR3: TGCAGTGCTAGAGCTCCGACTAGCGGGAGAGGGGATACGCAGTATTTT.